This entry lists 31 T cell receptor beta chains sequenced from one sample in a study of breast tumors, draining lymph nodes, adjacent tissues. Breast cancer patients provided tissue from their axillary draining lymph nodes. TCRdb re-derived calls from the multiplex PCR reads in MiXCR, one entry per CDR3 protein. The sample includes 150,000 to 250,000 distinct CDR3 sequences, 25% to 40% of them seen just once. Material for sequencing was axillary lymph node tissue. All receptors come from a female donor with breast cancer. Some clones in this sample may be carry-over from other donors' samples.

Concerning this clonotype itself: Possible read error: a much larger clone is one base away. The gene calls are TRBV20-1 and TRBJ2-1, with 11 bases that match TRBD2. In germline, CDR1 is DFQATT, CDR2 SNEGSKA (reference sequence). The CDR3 spans 15 residues. J was trimmed by 6 bases and V by 4 bases; bases with no gene match: 8. CDR3 loop: CSANLAGGPSNEQFF. For the CDR3, the DNA is TGCAGTGCTAATTTAGCGGGGGGGCCTTCCAATGAGCAGTTCTTC.

As to this clonotype: A much bigger clone sits one base away, suggesting this may be a read error. The chain carries TRBV6-1 and TRBJ2-3; no definite D call. The CDR3 has 13 amino acids. Germline lookup yields CDR1 MNHNS and CDR2 SASEGT. This chain's CDR3 is CASSEGNTDTRYF. The DNA for the CDR3 is TGTGCCAGCAGTGAAGGGAACACAGATACGCGGTATTTT.

This clonotype has a count of ten or more. The chain links TRBV5-1 to TRBJ2-5, with 10 positions matching TRBD2. The CDR3 length is 16 residues. Germline V CDR1 and CDR2: SGHRS, YFSETQ. J was trimmed by 1 base and V by 2 bases; bases with no gene match: 5. Here the CDR3 reads CASSFGSGGPQETQYF. In DNA, the CDR3 is TGCGCCAGCAGCTTTGGTAGCGGGGGGCCCCAAGAGACCCAGTACTTC. Using reference TRBV5-1 and TRBJ2-5 for the parts outside the CDR3, the full variable domain is KAGVTQTPRYLIKTRGQQVTLSCSPISGHRSVSWYQQTPGQGLQFLFEYFSETQRNKGNFPGRFSGRQFSNSRSEMNVSTLELGDSALYLCASSFGSGGPQETQYFGPGTRLLVL.

This chain links TRBV20-1 with TRBJ2-7, with TRBD1 identical over 9 bases. CDR3 length: 12 amino acids. Germline loops: CDR1 DFQATT, CDR2 SNEGSKA (reference sequence). V was pared by 7 bases and J by 1 base, with 2 bases of the junction left unmatched. The CDR3 region is CSGGTGSYEQYF. In DNA, the CDR3 is TGCAGTGGAGGGACAGGGTCCTACGAGCAGTACTTC.

There are many counts of this clonotype. This chain joins TRBV20-1 and TRBJ2-2; 10 nucleotides line up with TRBD2. Germline loops: CDR1 DFQATT, CDR2 SNEGSKA (reference sequence). With V trimmed by 3 bases and J by 1 base, 8 bases remained unmatched. This CDR3 has 17 residues. In DNA, the CDR3 is TGCAGTGCTAGGGGAAGCGGGAGGGCCGGGAACACCGGGGAGCTGTTTTTT. It encodes CSARGSGRAGNTGELFF.

The sample holds many counts of this clonotype. The chain combines TRBV7-9 with TRBJ2-1; TRBD2 agrees at 8 bases. This CDR3 spans 16 amino acids. Germline CDR1 reads SEHNR; CDR2 reads FQNEAQ (reference sequence). J gave up 3 bases and V 3 bases, and 7 bases lay outside the gene matches. CDR3 DNA sequence: TGTGCCAGCAGCTTGAAGGGACTAGAACTCTACAATGAGCAGTTCTTC. Its translation: CASSLKGLELYNEQFF.

This clonotype was counted many times. The rearrangement uses TRBV5-5 and TRBJ1-2; 7 bases are shared with TRBD1. Germline CDR1 reads SGHKS; CDR2 reads YYEKEE (reference sequence). After removal of 3 bases from V and 8 bases from J, the junction contained 7 bases not matched to a gene. This CDR3 region has 13 residues. CDR3: CASSYWDSLGYTF. Here the CDR3 DNA reads TGTGCCAGCAGCTATTGGGACAGCCTAGGCTACACCTTC.

This clonotype occurred a few times. The genes are TRBV28 and TRBJ2-1; D possibly matches TRBD1 or TRBD2 (5 bases each). The germline V gene has CDR1 MDHEN and CDR2 SYDVKM. Trimming removed 6 bases at V and 9 bases at J, with 15 bases between. The CDR3 spans 13 residues. The CDR3 sequence is CASSLGTPGEQFF. DNA for the CDR3: TGTGCCAGCAGCCTTGGGACCCCGGGTGAGCAGTTCTTC.

This CDR3 reads CAIRGGEAEAFF. In nucleotides, the CDR3 is TGTGCCATCAGAGGGGGGGAAGCTGAAGCTTTCTTT. The chain links TRBV10-3 to TRBJ1-1, with D maybe TRBD1 (6 bases). CDR1 ENHRY and CDR2 SYGVKD come from the germline V gene. The V gene lost 6 bases and the J gene lost 6 bases, with 11 bases spanning the gap. The CDR3 has 12 residues.

In this sample, this clonotype turned up many times. The gene calls are TRBV20-1 and TRBJ2-3; no firm D call. The CDR3 length is 11 residues. V was clipped by 6 bases and J by 2 bases, with 6 bases between them. Germline assignment: CDR1 DFQATT and CDR2 SNEGSKA (reference sequence). DNA for the CDR3: TGCAGTGCCAGCTTCACAGATACGCAGTATTTT. It codes for CSASFTDTQYF.

This clonotype came up many times. The V and J genes are TRBV5-1 and TRBJ2-1; TRBD2 matches at 13 bases. Germline lookup yields CDR1 SGHRS and CDR2 YFSETQ. The CDR3 runs to 17 residues. With 4 bases clipped from V and 7 bases from J, the junction kept 11 bases outside the gene matches. DNA of the CDR3: TGCGCCAGCAGCCCCGGACTAGCGGGAGTTATGGTTAATGAGCAGTTCTTC. The encoded protein is CASSPGLAGVMVNEQFF.

With respect to this clonotype: One end of the junction fails to match germline, which may point to a read error. The chain carries TRBV9 and TRBJ2-1; 7 bases match TRBD2. CDR1 is SGDLS, CDR2 YYNGEE, per germline. This CDR3 spans 17 amino acids. CDR3 bases: TGTGCCAGCAGCGAGTCCCTTGGGGGGGATCTATACAATGGGCAGTTCTTC. Translated, it gives CASSESLGGDLYNGQFF. Full variable domain (remainder filled in from reference TRBV9 and TRBJ2-1): DSGVTQTPKHLITATGQRVTLRCSPRSGDLSVYWYQQSLDQGLQFLIQYYNGEERAKGNILERFSAQQFPDLHSELNLSSLELGDSALYFCASSESLGGDLYNGQFFGPGTRLTVL.

This clonotype occurred many times. This rearrangement joins TRBV11-2 to TRBJ1-5, with TRBD1 identical over 9 bases. V lost 5 bases, J lost 7 bases, and 6 bases stayed unmatched. In germline, CDR1 is SGHAT, CDR2 FQNNGV. The CDR3 loop spans 14 amino acids. CDR3: CASSTDRGSQPQHF. The CDR3 nucleotides read TGTGCCAGCAGCACCGACAGGGGGTCCCAGCCCCAGCATTTT. Full variable domain (outside the CDR3, taken from reference TRBV11-2 and TRBJ1-5): EAGVAQSPRYKIIEKRQSVAFWCNPISGHATLYWYQQILGQGPKLLIQFQNNGVVDDSQLPKDRFSAERLKGVDSTLKIQPAKLEDSAVYLCASSTDRGSQPQHFGDGTRLSIL.

Many counts were recorded for this clonotype. The V call is TRBV4-3, the J call TRBJ2-7; D gene unclear. Trimming took 0 bases from V and 0 from J, leaving 9 bases between them. There are 15 residues in the CDR3. Germline V gene data show CDR1 as LGHNA and CDR2 as YSLEER. CDR3 coding DNA: TGCGCCAGCAGCCAAGATACAGATAGCTCCTACGAGCAGTACTTC. Its protein is CASSQDTDSSYEQYF.

This clonotype was detected many times. The chain is built from TRBV20-1 and TRBJ1-2; a weak D match, TRBD1 (5 bases). This CDR3 contains 13 residues. Germline lookup yields CDR1 DFQATT and CDR2 SNEGSKA (reference sequence). Trimming took 6 bases from V and 10 from J, leaving 21 bases between them. The CDR3 spells CSASRRQGIDYTF. The CDR3 DNA reads as TGCAGTGCCAGTAGGCGGCAGGGAATTGACTACACCTTC.

This clonotype occurred many times. This rearrangement joins TRBV30 to TRBJ2-5, with 7 positions matching TRBD2. V trimming: 0 bases; J trimming: 1 base; junction bases outside the gene matches: 2. The CDR3 totals 14 residues. Germline-derived CDR1 and CDR2 are GTSNPN and SVGIG (reference sequence). CDR3 residues: CAWSVSGGQETQYF. As DNA, the CDR3 is TGTGCCTGGAGTGTTTCGGGGGGCCAAGAGACCCAGTACTTC.

This chain links TRBV5-1 with TRBJ1-4; D is perhaps TRBD1 (5 bases). The closer fit of TRBJ2-3 to the DNA end suggests the J call may be wrong. This CDR3 spans 16 amino acids. Germline V gives CDR1 SGHRS, CDR2 YFSETQ. CDR3: CASSLGTGHKTDTQYF. As DNA, the CDR3 is TGCGCCAGCAGCCTGGGCACAGGACATAAAACAGATACGCAGTATTTT.

To note about this clonotype: One end of the junction varies from germline; a read error may be responsible. The V and J genes are TRBV9 and TRBJ1-1, with D hard to call. The CDR3 totals 15 residues. Germline CDR1 and CDR2: SGDLS and YYNGEE. CDR3 protein: CASSPHTRGNTEVFF. The DNA for the CDR3 is TGTGCCAGCAGCCCCCACACTCGGGGTAACACTGAAGTTTTCTTT. Filled out from reference TRBV9 and TRBJ1-1, the complete variable domain reads DSGVTQTPKHLITATGQRVTLRCSPRSGDLSVYWYQQSLDQGLQFLIQYYNGEERAKGNILERFSAQQFPDLHSELNLSSLELGDSALYFCASSPHTRGNTEVFFGQGTRLTVV.

The chain uses TRBV7-6 and TRBJ2-3; D is unresolved. Trimming left V 10 bases short and J 6 bases short, with 20 bases between. The CDR3 sequence is 14 residues long. CDR1 and CDR2 (germline): SGHVS, FNYEAQ. CDR3 sequence: CATTANQARDTQYF. As DNA, the CDR3 is TGTGCCACCACTGCGAACCAGGCACGTGATACGCAGTATTTT.

This clonotype showed up just once. A much larger clone lies a single base off, so this may be a read error. The V call is TRBV27, the J call TRBJ2-1; 12 positions agree with TRBD2. CDR1 and CDR2 (germline): MNHEY, SMNVEV (reference sequence). This CDR3 comprises 14 residues. The CDR3 reads CARGLAGTYNEQSF. DNA of the CDR3: TGTGCCAGGGGACTAGCGGGTACCTACAATGAGCAGTCCTTC.

This clonotype was found many times. The chain combines TRBV5-1 with TRBJ1-2; D ambiguous. This CDR3 contains 10 residues. CDR1 SGHRS and CDR2 YFSETQ come from the germline V gene. Trimming cost V 9 bases and J 6 bases, with 9 bases left between them. The CDR3 coding sequence is TGCGCCAACACAGATAATGGCTACACCTTC. Encoded protein: CANTDNGYTF.

This clonotype came up a few times. Being one base from a much bigger clone, this may be a read error. In this CDR3 the conserved last residue, phenylalanine or tryptophan, is missing, so a read error is likely. The chain carries TRBV11-2 and TRBJ1-2; 8 bases are shared with TRBD1. The CDR3 sequence is 14 residues long. The germline V gene encodes CDR1 SGHAT and CDR2 FQNNGV. Trimming took 4 bases from V and 4 from J; bases not matched to a gene: 5. The CDR3 region has the DNA TGTGCCAGCAGCTCCAGACAGGGGCCCTATGGCTACACCTCC. Translation: CASSSRQGPYGYTS.

Points on this clonotype: This may arise from a read error, as a much more abundant clone is one base away. The gene calls are TRBV5-1 and TRBJ2-5; 16 positions match TRBD2. From germline, CDR1 is SGHRS and CDR2 YFSETQ. The CDR3 loop spans 17 amino acids. CDR3 region: CASSLGLAGGHQEIQYF. The CDR3 nucleotides are TGCGCCAGCAGCCTGGGACTAGCGGGAGGGCACCAAGAGATCCAGTACTTC.

On this clonotype: The germline gene is not matched at one end of the junction; a read error may be the cause. The rearrangement joins TRBV5-1 to TRBJ1-5, with TRBD1 matching over 7 bases. The germline V gene has CDR1 SGHRS and CDR2 YFSETQ. The CDR3 totals 14 residues. CDR3: CASGIGTGDQPRHF. The CDR3 nucleotides are TGCGCCAGCGGCATTGGAACAGGGGATCAGCCCCGGCATTTT.

In the case of this clonotype: A clone one base away is much larger, so this may be a read error. This chain connects TRBV7-2 to TRBJ2-7, with TRBD2 matching 10 bases. The junction had 10 bases not matched to a gene; V was cut back by 4 bases and J by 7 bases. The CDR3 runs to 15 residues. Germline CDR1 and CDR2: SGHTA and FQGNSA. This chain's CDR3 is CASSSASGGSGEQYF. In nucleotides, the CDR3 is TGTGCCAGCAGCTCTGCTAGCGGGGGAAGTGGTGAGCAGTACTTC. Complete variable domain (other parts from reference TRBV7-2 and TRBJ2-7): GAGVSQSPSNKVTEKGKDVELRCDPISGHTALYWYRQSLGQGLEFLIYFQGNSAPDKSGLPSDRFSAERTGGSVSTLTIQRTQQEDSAVYLCASSSASGGSGEQYFGPGTRLTVT.

About this clonotype itself: This could be a read error, since a much larger clone is one nucleotide away. This chain connects TRBV3-1 to TRBJ1-4, with TRBD1 as a possible D gene (5 bases). Trimming stripped 2 bases from V and 7 bases from J, with 8 bases between. The length of the CDR3 is 13 residues. Germline CDR1 LGHDT, CDR2 YNNKEL (reference sequence). The CDR3 loop is CASSQPGTEKLFF. For the CDR3, the DNA is TGTGCCAGCAGCCAACCGGGGACTGAAAAACTGTTTTTT.

About this clonotype: In this CDR3 the conserved last residue, phenylalanine or tryptophan, is missing, so a read error is likely. The V gene is TRBV28, the J gene TRBJ1-2, with 9 bases that match TRBD1. This CDR3 comprises 12 residues. Germline V CDR1 and CDR2: MDHEN, SYDVKM. CDR3 in DNA: TGTGCTTCCGGGACAGGGACCTATGGCTACACCCTC. This codes for CASGTGTYGYTL.

At least ten counts were recorded for this clonotype. This chain connects TRBV4-3 to TRBJ2-5, with 11 bases that match TRBD2. In germline, CDR1 is LGHNA, CDR2 YSLEER. The CDR3 loop spans 19 amino acids. V was pared by 0 bases and J by 2 bases, with 11 bases of the junction left unmatched. The CDR3 region has the DNA TGCGCCAGCAGCCAAGATTCAGCTTTAATAGCGGGAGGGCAAGAGACCCAGTACTTC. This encodes CASSQDSALIAGGQETQYF.

The rearrangement joins TRBV12-3 or TRBV12-4 to TRBJ1-5, with 8 bases that match TRBD1. This CDR3 has 14 amino acids. Losses at the gene ends were 5 bases for V and 6 bases for J; bases not matched to a gene: 6. CDR3 protein: CASSLPDRAQPQHF. The CDR3 DNA reads as TGTGCCAGCAGTCTCCCGGACAGGGCTCAGCCCCAGCATTTT.

Remarks on this clonotype: At one boundary the junction diverges from the germline segment, which might be a read error. CDR3 region: CASSQWAGGTDAQYF. Written as DNA, the CDR3 is TGTGCCAGCAGCCAATGGGCAGGGGGTACAGATGCGCAGTATTTT. This chain joins TRBV3-1 and TRBJ2-3, with 7 bases matching TRBD1. CDR3 length: 15 residues. CDR1 LGHDT and CDR2 YNNKEL come from the germline V gene (reference sequence).

This clonotype has at least ten counts. The chain uses TRBV24-1 and TRBJ2-3; 8 nucleotides match TRBD2. J lost 6 bases, V lost 3 bases, and 10 bases had no gene match. The CDR3 extends over 16 amino acids. Germline V gives CDR1 KGHDR, CDR2 SFDVKD. CDR3 sequence (DNA): TGTGCCACCAGTGATGCCTCTAGCGGCGGGGGGGATACGCAGTATTTT. This gives the protein CATSDASSGGGDTQYF.